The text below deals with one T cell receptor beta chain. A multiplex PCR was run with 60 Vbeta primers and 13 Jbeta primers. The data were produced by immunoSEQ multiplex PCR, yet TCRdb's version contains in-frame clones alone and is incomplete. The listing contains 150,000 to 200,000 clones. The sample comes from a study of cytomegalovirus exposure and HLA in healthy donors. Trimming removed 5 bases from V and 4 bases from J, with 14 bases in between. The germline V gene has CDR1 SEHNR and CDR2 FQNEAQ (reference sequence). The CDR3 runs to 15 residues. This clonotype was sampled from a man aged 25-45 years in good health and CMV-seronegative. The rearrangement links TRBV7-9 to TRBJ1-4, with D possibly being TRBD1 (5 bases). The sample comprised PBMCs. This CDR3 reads CASSPEGFNNEKLFF. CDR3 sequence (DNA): TGTGCCAGCAGCCCGGAGGGGTTCAATAATGAAAAACTGTTTTTT.